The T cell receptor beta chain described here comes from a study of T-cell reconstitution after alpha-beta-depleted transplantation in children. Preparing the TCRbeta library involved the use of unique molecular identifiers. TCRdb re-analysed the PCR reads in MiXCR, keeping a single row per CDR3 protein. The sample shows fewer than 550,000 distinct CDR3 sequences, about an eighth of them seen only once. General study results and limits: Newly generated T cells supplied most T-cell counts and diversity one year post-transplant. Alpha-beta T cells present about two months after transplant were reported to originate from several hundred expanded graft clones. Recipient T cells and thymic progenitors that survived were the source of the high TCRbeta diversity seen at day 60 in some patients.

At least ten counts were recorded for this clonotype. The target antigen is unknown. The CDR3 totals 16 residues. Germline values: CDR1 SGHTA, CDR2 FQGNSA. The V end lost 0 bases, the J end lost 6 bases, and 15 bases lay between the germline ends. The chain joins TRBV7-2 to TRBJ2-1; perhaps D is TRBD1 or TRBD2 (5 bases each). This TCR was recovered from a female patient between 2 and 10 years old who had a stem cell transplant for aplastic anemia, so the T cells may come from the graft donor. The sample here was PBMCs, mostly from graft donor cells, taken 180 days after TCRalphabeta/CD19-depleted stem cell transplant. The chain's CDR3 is CASSLAGPLRGNEQFF. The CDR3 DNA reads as TGTGCCAGCAGCTTAGCCGGGCCATTGAGGGGCAATGAGCAGTTCTTC.